The next 3 T cell receptor beta chains were all read from a single sample in a study of CD8+ T cells in alopecia areata. Treatment here: oral pan-JAK inhibitor, 5-10 mg twice daily. RNA was isolated and reverse transcribed to cDNA, the sequencing template. Sequencing used immunoSEQ multiplex PCR; TCRdb keeps in-frame clones, though not all of them. The sample lists around 150,000 clones; about 71% were seen once. The sequences come from CD4+ T cells sorted from blood, collected at week 4, from a patient treated with tofacitinib. All receptors derive from a human donor with alopecia areata.

This clone was detected a few times. The V call is TRBV29-1, the J call TRBJ2-7, with D tentatively TRBD1 or TRBD2 (6 bases each). There are 12 residues in the CDR3. The V and J ends lost 0 bases and 6 bases respectively, with 9 bases between them. Germline CDR1 SQVTM, CDR2 ANQGSEA. Here the CDR3 reads CSVEDTGAEQYF. CDR3 DNA sequence: TGCAGCGTTGAAGATACGGGGGCCGAGCAGTACTTC.

The chain couples TRBV27 to TRBJ1-5, with D maybe TRBD1 (6 bases). The V gene's germline CDR1 is MNHEY and CDR2 SMNVEV (reference sequence). Trimming took 3 bases from V and 4 from J, leaving 10 bases between them. The CDR3 contains 14 residues. CDR3 bases: TGTGCCAGCAGTTTCCAGGGGAGGAATCAGCCCCAGCATTTT. As protein: CASSFQGRNQPQHF.

The chain has TRBV29-1 and TRBJ2-5, with TRBD1 identical over 7 bases. The CDR3 totals 13 residues. V shed 6 bases, J shed 5 bases, and the junction held 9 bases outside the gene matches. Germline V lookup: CDR1 SQVTM, CDR2 ANQGSEA. CDR3 in DNA: TGCAGCGTGGATCCGGGACAGCCGGAGACCCAGTACTTC. Translated: CSVDPGQPETQYF.